The source of this T cell receptor beta chain is a study of T cells in tumors after PD-1 blockade (dated by TCRdb to about 2019). Background for the entire study: Exclusion criteria were prior checkpoint blockade, use of systemic immunosuppressants, or recent radiotherapy or other anti-cancer therapy within 4 weeks. RECIST version 1.1 was used to evaluate clinical response. Bulk TCR sequencing was performed on 10 to 11 peripheral blood samples from a handful of patients to compare blood and tumor clonotypes. An average of 113,528 TCR templates (range roughly 22,000-290,000) and 36,536 unique clonotypes was obtained for peripheral blood samples. Paired single-cell RNA and TCR sequencing was done in the study on site-matched tumors from patients with BCC or SCC, both before and after anti-PD-1 therapy. Patients were treated with either pembrolizumab 200 mg every 3 weeks or cemiplimab 350 mg every 2 weeks. Some patients also continued taking vismodegib 150 mg daily during anti-PD-1 treatment. Here is what the overall study found, with its caveats: About two fifths of TCR clonotypes from the tumor were detected in blood, and certain novel exhausted tumor clones were present in blood collected before treatment, which suggests recruitment from the periphery. The source of novel T cell clones was not identified, and lymphoid organs or rare unexpanded clones within the tumor or the tumor periphery could be included among the possible sources.

Measured from the cysteine to the phenylalanine, the CDR3 is 15 residues long. Kept here is only the CDR3 DNA, which spans 45 bases and is read in frame from base 1. CDR1 SNHLY and CDR2 FYNNEI are derived from the germline V gene. After removal of 6 bases from V and 7 bases from J, the junction retains 10 bases not matched to a gene. Deep TCRbeta sequencing was performed with the immunoSEQ platform. The original pipeline was this. For further analysis, only productive rearrangements were exported out of the immunoSEQ Analyzer. T cell phenotypes were assigned to bulk TCRbeta clonotypes by matching the clonotypes to single-cell RNA+TCR-seq clones that had the same TCRbeta sequence. Using bulk TCR sequencing data, clone enrichment in tumor was calculated by dividing a clone's tumor frequency by the same clone's PBMC frequency. GLIPH was used to sort TCRs into specificity groups, which are clusters of distinct TCRs that likely recognize common antigens through shared CDR3 motifs. Imported from immuneACCESS, the table was reduced by TCRdb to in-frame sequences with V and J called. These copies leave out some clones; in studies compared against another copy, an unresolved V gene accounts for under half, and the cause of the remainder is not known. The V and J calls and clone size were taken over from that table, and D and trimming were inferred from the DNA. In all, the sample holds 20,000 to 25,000 clones, and roughly 78% of those were seen once. In total, the top ten clones hold roughly 25% of the sample.

The time point label here, explained by the study, means: before anti-PD-1 therapy. Genomic DNA extracted from tumor biopsies or peripheral blood was used for bulk TCRbeta sequencing, with input ranging from roughly 550 ng to 6,500 ng. Every patient was a poor candidate for surgical resection and had histologically proven advanced or metastatic basal or squamous cell carcinoma. The basal cell carcinoma cohort comprised roughly twelve patients, of whom roughly eight had bulk tumor TCR sequencing. The sample holds a few counts of this clone. What this receptor recognizes is not known. No base qualities exist here, and no much larger clone lies one base off it.

This chain joins TRBV2 to TRBJ2-1; 9 middle bases align to TRBD2. The specimen comprised PBMCs, sampled before anti-PD-1 treatment. The TCR sequence derives from a human donor with basal cell carcinoma. The CDR3 is CASRKGVLAGNEQFF. The sequenced DNA is TGTGCCAGCAGGAAAGGGGTGCTAGCGGGGAATGAGCAGTTCTTC.